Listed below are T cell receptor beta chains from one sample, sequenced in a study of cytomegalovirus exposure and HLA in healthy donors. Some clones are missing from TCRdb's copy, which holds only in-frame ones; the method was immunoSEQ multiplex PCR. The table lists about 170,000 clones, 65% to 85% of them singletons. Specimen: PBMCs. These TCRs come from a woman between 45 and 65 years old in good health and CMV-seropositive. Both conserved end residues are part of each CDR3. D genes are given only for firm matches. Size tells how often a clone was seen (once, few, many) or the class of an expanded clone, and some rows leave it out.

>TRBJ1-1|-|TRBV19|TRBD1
TGTGCCAGTAGTATATTCGACAGGGGTACTGAAGCTTTCTTT
CASSIFDRGTEAFF
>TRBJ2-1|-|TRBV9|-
TGTGCCAGCAGCCCCTTATTTCGACAGACCCATGAGCAGTTCTTC
CASSPLFRQTHEQFF
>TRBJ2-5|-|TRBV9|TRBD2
TGTGCCAGCAGCTACCGGGGGGGCATAGGGGAGACCCAGTACTTC
CASSYRGGIGETQYF
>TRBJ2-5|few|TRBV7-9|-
TGTGCCAGAAGCGTCTCGTACTTC
CARSVSYF
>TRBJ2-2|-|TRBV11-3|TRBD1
TGTGCCAGCCCGCCAGACCGGGACAGGGCCTACAACGGGGAGCTGTTTTTT
CASPPDRDRAYNGELFF
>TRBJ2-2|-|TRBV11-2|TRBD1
TGTGCCAGCTCTTCCGTCACCGGGACAGGGACCGGGGAGCTGTTTTTT
CASSSVTGTGTGELFF
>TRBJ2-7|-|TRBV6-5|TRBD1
TGTGCCAGCAGAGGACAGGGGGACTACGAGCAGTACTTC
CASRGQGDYEQYF
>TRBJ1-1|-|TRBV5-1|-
TGCGCCAGCAGCTTGGCCGTTTACACTGAAGCTTTCTTT
CASSLAVYTEAFF
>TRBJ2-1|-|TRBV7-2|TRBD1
TGTGCCAGCAGCCCGACAGGGGACCCCTACAATGAGCAGTTCTTC
CASSPTGDPYNEQFF
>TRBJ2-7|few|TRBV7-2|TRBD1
TGTGCCAGCAGCTCACGTCCCGGGACAGGGGTCGAGCAGTACTTC
CASSSRPGTGVEQYF
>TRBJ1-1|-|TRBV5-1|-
TGCGCCAGCAGATTGGACGTCTGGCCCGCCTCTGAAGCTTTCTTT
CASRLDVWPASEAFF
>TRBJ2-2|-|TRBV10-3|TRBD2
TGTGCCACAAGGACTAGTCGGGGGGAGCTGTTTTTT
CATRTSRGELFF
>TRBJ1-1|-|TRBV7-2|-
TGTGCCAGCAGCTTACTAAGATCGGGGGACACTGAAGCTTTCTTT
CASSLLRSGDTEAFF
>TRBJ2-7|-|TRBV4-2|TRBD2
TGTGCCAGCAGCCAGCTGACTAGCGGGATCTACGAGCAGTACTTC
CASSQLTSGIYEQYF
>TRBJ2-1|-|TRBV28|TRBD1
TGTGCCAGCAGTCCCTGGGGACAGGGTTTAGGCCATGAGCAGTTCTTC
CASSPWGQGLGHEQFF
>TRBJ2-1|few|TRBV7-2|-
TGTGCCAGCAGCTTAAGTCTGCAGGGGGGCCACAATGAGCAGTTCTTC
CASSLSLQGGHNEQFF
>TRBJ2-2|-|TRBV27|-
TGTGCCAGCAGTTTTAGCCCCGCGGCAGCCGACACCGGGGAGCTGTTTTTT
CASSFSPAAADTGELFF
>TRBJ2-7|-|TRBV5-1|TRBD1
TGCGCCAGCAGAATAACCGGGACAGGCAGCTACGAGCAGTACTTC
CASRITGTGSYEQYF
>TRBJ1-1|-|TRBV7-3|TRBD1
TGTGCCAGCAGCTCCGGGACAGCTGACACTGAAGCTTTCTTT
CASSSGTADTEAFF
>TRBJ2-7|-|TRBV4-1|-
TGCGCCAGCAGCCAAGTCACTTCTACTCTTTATCTTTCCCCCTACGAGCAGTACTTC
CASSQVTSTLYLSPYEQYF
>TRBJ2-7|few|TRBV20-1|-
TGCAGTGCTAGCAGCGAGTACGAGCAGTACTTC
CSASSEYEQYF
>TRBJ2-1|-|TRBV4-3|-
TGCGCCAGCAGCCAGGAGGGGAGTCCATACAATGAGCAGTTCTTC
CASSQEGSPYNEQFF
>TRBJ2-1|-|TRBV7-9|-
TGTGCCAGCAGCCTGAGCTCCGCTGATCGGTTCTTC
CASSLSSADRFF
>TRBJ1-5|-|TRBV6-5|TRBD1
TGTGCCAGCAGTTCGCGGGACAGGGGGGATAACCAGCCCCAGCATTTT
CASSSRDRGDNQPQHF
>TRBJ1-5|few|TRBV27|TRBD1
TGTGCCAGCAGTGAACACCCCCGGGACAGAAATCAGCCCCAGCATTTT
CASSEHPRDRNQPQHF
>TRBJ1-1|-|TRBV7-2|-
TGTGCCAGCAGCTTAGTCGACGTCGGGGGTGCGACGACTGAAGCTTTCTTT
CASSLVDVGGATTEAFF
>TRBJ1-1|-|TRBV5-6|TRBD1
TGTGCCAGCAGCGGGGACAGGGGGTACACTGAAGCTTTCTTT
CASSGDRGYTEAFF
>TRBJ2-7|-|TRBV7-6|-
TGTGCCAGCAGCTTAGCTAGCGCTTCGGACGAGCAGTACTTC
CASSLASASDEQYF
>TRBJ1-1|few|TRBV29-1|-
TGCAGCGTTTCCGGACAGATGAACACTGAAGCTTTCTTT
CSVSGQMNTEAFF
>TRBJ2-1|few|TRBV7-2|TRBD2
TGTGCCAGCAGCAATGGACTAGCGGGCTACAATGAGCAGTTCTTC
CASSNGLAGYNEQFF
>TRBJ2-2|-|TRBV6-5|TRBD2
TGTGCCAGCAGTTTTCCGACTAGCGGAGACACCGGGGAGCTGTTTTTT
CASSFPTSGDTGELFF